This T cell receptor (beta chain) emerged from a study of beta chain features in type 1 diabetes. Study-level points and caveats: Among type 1 diabetes patients, VDJ junctions had fewer insertions and more deletions.

The authors reverse transcribed all of the isolated RNA, so sequencing captured expressed TCRB transcripts. This table comes from immunoSEQ multiplex PCR, and its TCRdb copy is limited to in-frame clones, with some not included. Counted here are around 500,000 clones, about an eighth occurring once; the ten biggest clones make up approximately 0.05%. Based on CD45RO/CCR7/CD25/CD127/CD95/CD27, CD4+ regulatory, stem cell-like memory, naive and central memory cells were sorted. Without exception, sorted populations had purity beyond 95%. Of note for this clone: Antigen specificity is unknown.

The sequence derives from a woman younger than 30 in good health. Input material: naive CD4+ T cells from blood.

CDR3 residues: CASSSRLAGGGNEQFF. CDR3 bases: TGTGCCAGCAGCTCCCGACTAGCGGGAGGTGGTAATGAGCAGTTCTTC. This chain joins TRBV11-1 and TRBJ2-1; 13 nucleotides match TRBD2. Germline V gene lookup returns CDR1 SGHAT and CDR2 FQDESV (reference sequence). Trimming at V came to 4 bases and at J to 7 bases, leaving 7 bases not matched to a gene. The CDR3 is 16 amino acids.